Listed here are 10 T cell receptor beta chains from one sample, sequenced in a study of regulatory T cells in long-lasting Graves disease. With iRepertoire HTBI primers and Arm-PCR of CDR3 regions, TCR beta libraries were built. MiXCR, applied by TCRdb to the multiplex PCR reads, yields one record per CDR3 protein. Seen here are about 540,000 distinct CDR3 sequences, roughly 14% observed once, and the top ten hold about 9.1%. As to time point: newly diagnosed GD, antithyroid drugs for less than 3 months. After RNA was extracted from PBMCs, the TCR library was made from it. This sample was also put to use in a study of T cells in Graves' hyperthyroidism and ophthalmopathy.

Here the sequenced sample was peripheral blood mononuclear cells (PBMCs), taken at new diagnosis, from a patient treated with antithyroid drugs. Every receptor here comes from a man aged 25-45 years with Graves disease.

This clonotype was observed a handful of times. A read error is possible here, since a much larger clone lies one base away. The chain combines TRBV6-2 or TRBV6-3 with TRBJ2-1; TRBD2 aligns across 7 bases. The length of the CDR3 is 17 residues. Germline CDR1 and CDR2: MNHEY and SVGEGT. The CDR3 nucleotides are TGTACCAGCAGTTACTCCTTCTCAACTAGCGATTACAATGAGCAGTTCTTC. Protein: CTSSYSFSTSDYNEQFF.

This clonotype was observed a few times. The chain recombines TRBV15 with TRBJ2-2, with D unresolved. This CDR3 contains 13 residues. With 6 bases removed from V and 7 bases from J, the gap between germline ends came to 12 bases. Germline CDR1 and CDR2: LNHNV and YYDKDF (reference sequence). The CDR3: CATSSRIDGELFF. The CDR3 DNA reads as TGTGCCACCAGTTCACGGATTGACGGGGAGCTGTTTTTT.

The sample holds many counts of this clonotype. The chain links TRBV6-1 to TRBJ1-1, with 7 bases matching TRBD1. Germline assignment: CDR1 MNHNS and CDR2 SASEGT. The V and J ends lost 2 bases and 6 bases, in that order; junction bases with no gene match: 15. The CDR3 is 17 amino acids. In DNA, the CDR3 is TGTGCCAGCAGTGAACCGCAGGGGGGTCGACATGTCGCTGAAGCTTTCTTT. This sequence encodes CASSEPQGGRHVAEAFF.

This clonotype has at least ten counts. V usage is TRBV6-1 and J usage is TRBJ2-3, with 7 bases identical to TRBD2. The V and J ends lost 3 bases and 1 base, in that order; junction bases with no gene match: 7. This CDR3 has 16 residues. Germline V gene data show CDR1 as MNHNS and CDR2 as SASEGT. CDR3: CASSDRGRWGTDTQYF. The DNA for the CDR3 is TGTGCCAGCAGTGATCGCGGGAGATGGGGCACAGATACGCAGTATTTT.

In its sample, this clonotype was seen many times. This chain connects TRBV29-1 to TRBJ2-2; the D is unclear. This CDR3 region has 12 residues. Germline assignment: CDR1 SQVTM and CDR2 ANQGSEA. V gave up 4 bases and J gave up 0 bases, with 3 bases separating them. CDR3 region: CSVAANTGELFF. The CDR3 DNA follows: TGCAGCGTTGCGGCGAACACCGGGGAGCTGTTTTTT.

The rearrangement links TRBV29-1 to TRBJ2-1; TRBD2 matches at 12 bases. V shed 6 bases, J shed 0 bases, and the junction held 27 bases outside the gene matches. Germline CDR1 is SQVTM and CDR2 is ANQGSEA. There are 23 residues in the CDR3. The CDR3 DNA follows: TGCAGCGTCCCTTTTGCTAGCGGGAGGGTACGTAGTTCTGCCCCTTACTCCTACAATGAGCAGTTCTTC. Residues: CSVPFASGRVRSSAPYSYNEQFF.

This chain links TRBV20-1 with TRBJ1-5; TRBD1 matches at 7 bases. Germline values: CDR1 DFQATT, CDR2 SNEGSKA (reference sequence). Trimming removed 3 bases from V and 4 bases from J; junction bases left unmatched: 6. CDR3 size: 14 residues. CDR3 sequence (DNA): TGCAGTGCTAGCCTAGGGACAGATAATCAGCCCCAGCATTTT. It codes for CSASLGTDNQPQHF.

This clonotype was recorded many times. CDR3 region: CSAQTGTENQPQHF. In DNA, the CDR3 is TGCAGTGCCCAAACGGGGACAGAAAATCAGCCCCAGCATTTT. The rearrangement links TRBV20-1 to TRBJ1-5; 7 positions agree with TRBD1. V lost 6 bases and J lost 4; bases outside the gene matches: 9. The CDR3 covers 14 residues. Per the germline V gene, CDR1 is DFQATT and CDR2 is SNEGSKA (reference sequence).

A note on this clonotype: One base away lies a much larger clone, so this may be a sequencing read error. The chain employs TRBV6-2 or TRBV6-3 and TRBJ2-1; D possibly corresponds to TRBD1 (6 bases). This CDR3 is built from 15 residues. Trimming pared 5 bases from V and 5 bases from J, leaving 16 bases between. Germline V gene data show CDR1 as MNHEY and CDR2 as SVGEGT. The CDR3 bases are TGTGCCAGCAGTGAGCCTCCCGGACAGAACAATGAGCAGTTCTTC. It yields the protein CASSEPPGQNNEQFF.

This rearrangement joins TRBV18 to TRBJ1-3, with D hard to call. CDR3 length: 16 amino acids. Germline V gene data show CDR1 as KGHSH and CDR2 as LQKENI. Trimming cost V 2 bases and J 0 bases, with 11 bases left between them. The CDR3 bases are TGTGCCAGCTCACCAGGGGTAAACCTCTCTGGAAACACCATATATTTT. Protein: CASSPGVNLSGNTIYF.